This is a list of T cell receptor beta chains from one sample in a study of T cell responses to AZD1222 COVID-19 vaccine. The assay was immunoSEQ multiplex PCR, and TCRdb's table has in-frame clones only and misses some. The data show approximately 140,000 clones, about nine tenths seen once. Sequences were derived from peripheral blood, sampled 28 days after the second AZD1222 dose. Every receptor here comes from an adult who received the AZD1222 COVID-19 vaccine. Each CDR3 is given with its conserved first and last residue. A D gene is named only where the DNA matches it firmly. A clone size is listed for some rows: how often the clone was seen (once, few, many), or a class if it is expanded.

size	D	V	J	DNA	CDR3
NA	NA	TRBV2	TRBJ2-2	TGTGCCAGCAGCGGGTATTTGGGGACCGGGGAGCTGTTTTTT	CASSGYLGTGELFF
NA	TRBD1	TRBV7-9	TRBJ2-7	TGTGCCAGCAGCGGTATAACAGGGGCAGACTACGAGCAGTACTTC	CASSGITGADYEQYF
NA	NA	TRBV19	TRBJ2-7	TGTGCCAGTAGTATCGCCGGCGTACCTACCGGGCAGTACTTC	CASSIAGVPTGQYF
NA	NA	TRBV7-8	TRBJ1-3	TGTGCCAGCAGCCCAACCGGCGGACGCTCTGGAAACACCATATATTTT	CASSPTGGRSGNTIYF
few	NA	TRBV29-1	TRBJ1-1	TGCAGCGCGTGGGCAGAGTTGAACACTGAAGCTTTCTTT	CSAWAELNTEAFF
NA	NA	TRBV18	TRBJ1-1	TGTGCCAGCTCACCGGCGACAGGGAACACTGAAGCTTTCTTT	CASSPATGNTEAFF
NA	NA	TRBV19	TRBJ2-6	TGTGCCAGTAGGCAGTACTCTGGGGCCAACGTCCTGACTTTC	CASRQYSGANVLTF
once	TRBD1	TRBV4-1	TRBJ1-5	TGCGCCAGCAGCCAAGAATTCCCAGGGGGGAATCAGCCCCAGCATTTT	CASSQEFPGGNQPQHF
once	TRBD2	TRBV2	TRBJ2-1	TGTGCCAGCAGGGACGGACTAGCGGGAGGGCCCGATGAGCAGTTCTTC	CASRDGLAGGPDEQFF
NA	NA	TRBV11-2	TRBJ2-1	TGTGCCAGCAGCTTTAGGGGCCCCAGCTCCTACAATGAGCAGTTCTTC	CASSFRGPSSYNEQFF
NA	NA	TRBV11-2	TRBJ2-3	TGTGCCAGCAGCTTCTCAGGGGTGGGCACAGATACGCAGTATTTT	CASSFSGVGTDTQYF
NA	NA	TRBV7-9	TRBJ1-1	TGTGCCAGCAGCTGGCGGAACACTGAAGCTTTCTTT	CASSWRNTEAFF
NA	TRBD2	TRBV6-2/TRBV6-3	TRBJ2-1	TGTGCCAGCAGTTACCCCAGTCTTGGGACTATTAATCGAGAGCAGTTCTTC	CASSYPSLGTINREQFF
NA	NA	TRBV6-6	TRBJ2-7	TGTGCCAGCAGTTACCACAGTTTATACGAGCAGTACTTC	CASSYHSLYEQYF
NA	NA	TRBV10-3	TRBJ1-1	TGTGCCATCAGTGAGACTCCGGTCACTGAAGCTTTCTTT	CAISETPVTEAFF
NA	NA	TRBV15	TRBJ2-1	TGTGCCACCAGCAGCGGGAGTAGCTATGAGCAGTTCTTC	CATSSGSSYEQFF
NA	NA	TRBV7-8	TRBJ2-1	TGTGCCAGCAGCCACAGGACCATCCCCTCCTACAATGAGCAGTTCTTC	CASSHRTIPSYNEQFF
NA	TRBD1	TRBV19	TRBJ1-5	TGTGCCAGTAGTCCCCAGGGGGGCAATCAGCCCCAGCATTTT	CASSPQGGNQPQHF
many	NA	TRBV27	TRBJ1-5	TGTGCCAGCAGTCCTCTCGCACGGGCGAGCAATCAGCCCCAGCATTTT	CASSPLARASNQPQHF
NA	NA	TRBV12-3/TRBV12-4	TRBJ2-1	TGTGCCAGCACCCCAGACAGCACCAATGAGCAGTTCTTC	CASTPDSTNEQFF
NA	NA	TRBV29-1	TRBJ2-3	TGCAGCGCCCAGACAGGTGGACGCACAGATACGCAGTATTTT	CSAQTGGRTDTQYF
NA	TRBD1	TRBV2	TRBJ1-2	TGTGCCAGCAGTGAAGCACTGATACTGGACAGGGAAGCTGAGGACTATGGCTACACCTTC	CASSEALILDREAEDYGYTF
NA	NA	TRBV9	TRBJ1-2	TGTGCCAGCAGCACAACCGGGACAACTAACTATGGCTACACCTTC	CASSTTGTTNYGYTF
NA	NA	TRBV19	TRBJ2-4	TGTGCCAGTAGTATACCAGGGGTTAGTTCCAAAAACATTCAGTACTTC	CASSIPGVSSKNIQYF
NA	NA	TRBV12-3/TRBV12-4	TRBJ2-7	TGTGCCAGCAGCTGGGGTCTCTACGAGCAGTACTTC	CASSWGLYEQYF
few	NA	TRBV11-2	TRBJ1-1	TGTGCCAGCAGCTTAGCGGGGAACACTGAAGCTTTCTTT	CASSLAGNTEAFF
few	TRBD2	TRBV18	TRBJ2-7	TGTGCCAGCTCACCACCCCGGGGGGACCCCGACGAGCAGTACTTC	CASSPPRGDPDEQYF
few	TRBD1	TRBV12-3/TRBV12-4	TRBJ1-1	TGTGCCAGCAGTTTTCAGGGGGCCACTGAAGCTTTCTTT	CASSFQGATEAFF